The 29 T cell receptor beta chains listed next were all sequenced from one sample in a study of Tregs in tolerant kidney transplant recipients. Some clones are missing from TCRdb's copy, which holds only in-frame ones; the method was immunoSEQ multiplex PCR. This sample has about 110,000 clones, with roughly 90% found just once. Material: CD4+ T cells from blood, obtained before the transplant. The receptors originated from a human donor who received a combined kidney and bone marrow transplant.

Here the CDR3 DNA reads TGTGCCAGCAGCAGCCGTTGGGACAGGGTCAATGAGCAGTTCTTC. Residues: CASSSRWDRVNEQFF. The J gene is TRBJ2-1, the V gene TRBV7-2; TRBD1 aligns across 9 bases. V trimming: 5 bases; J trimming: 6 bases; junction bases outside the gene matches: 8. This CDR3 has 15 amino acids. CDR1 is SGHTA, CDR2 FQGNSA, per germline.

The V call is TRBV7-9, the J call TRBJ2-7, with 8 bases identical to TRBD1. V lost 0 bases and J lost 7; bases outside the gene matches: 8. Germline CDR1 and CDR2: SEHNR and FQNEAQ (reference sequence). The length of the CDR3 is 15 residues. In DNA, the CDR3 is TGTGCCAGCAGCTTAGCGCAGGGGGCGGCGAGAGAGCAGTACTTC. It is translated as CASSLAQGAAREQYF.

The rearrangement uses TRBV18 and TRBJ2-7, with D maybe TRBD2 (6 bases). This CDR3 contains 14 residues. Germline values: CDR1 KGHSH, CDR2 LQKENI. V was cut by 5 bases and J by 3 bases, with 14 bases left in between. The CDR3 sequence is CASSNLATYYEQYF. The CDR3, as DNA: TGTGCCAGCTCAAACCTAGCGACTTACTACGAGCAGTACTTC.

This clone was seen more than once but under ten times. The gene calls are TRBV19 and TRBJ2-7; 9 bases are shared with TRBD2. This CDR3 spans 15 amino acids. J gave up 3 bases and V 2 bases, and 5 bases lay outside the gene matches. Germline V gene lookup returns CDR1 LNHDA and CDR2 SQIVND (reference sequence). The CDR3 loop reads CASSIIAGANYEQYF. In DNA form, the CDR3 reads TGTGCCAGTAGTATAATAGCGGGAGCGAACTACGAGCAGTACTTC.

The V call is TRBV7-2, the J call TRBJ2-3; 8 bases match TRBD2. The germline gives CDR1 SGHTA, CDR2 FQGNSA. The CDR3 length is 13 residues. The trim removed 6 bases at V and 6 bases at J, leaving 5 bases unmatched. This CDR3 reads CASSRRLADTQYF. The CDR3 bases are TGTGCCAGCAGTCGACGACTAGCGGATACGCAGTATTTT.

This chain links TRBV6-1 with TRBJ1-2; 7 bases align to TRBD1. This CDR3 comprises 13 residues. V shed 8 bases, J shed 4 bases, and the junction held 7 bases outside the gene matches. Germline CDR1 and CDR2: MNHNS and SASEGT. CDR3 bases: TGTGCCAGCGTACCGACAGGGCTCTATGGCTACACCTTC. The encoded protein is CASVPTGLYGYTF.

This chain uses TRBV6-4 with TRBJ2-3; TRBD1 agrees at 9 bases. Germline V gene data show CDR1 as MRHNA and CDR2 as SNTAGT. There are 15 residues in the CDR3. Trimming took 8 bases from V and 0 from J; bases not matched to a gene: 6. The CDR3 sequence is CASRLTGGSTDTQYF. DNA of the CDR3: TGTGCCAGCCGCTTGACAGGGGGGAGCACAGATACGCAGTATTTT.

This chain joins TRBV5-1 and TRBJ1-1, with D perhaps TRBD1 (5 bases). This CDR3 has 17 residues. The germline V and J ends were trimmed by 0 bases and 0 bases, with 15 bases remaining between them. Germline assignment: CDR1 SGHRS and CDR2 YFSETQ. The CDR3 loop is CASSLAGNPFMNTEAFF. DNA of the CDR3: TGCGCCAGCAGCTTGGCAGGGAACCCCTTCATGAACACTGAAGCTTTCTTT.

The gene calls are TRBV18 and TRBJ1-1; TRBD1 matches 9 bases. CDR1 and CDR2 (germline): KGHSH, LQKENI. V trimming: 8 bases; J trimming: 1 base; junction bases outside the gene matches: 5. The CDR3 totals 14 residues. CDR3 in DNA: TGTGCCAGCCGGCCGGGACAGGGGAACACTGAAGCTTTCTTT. Its translation: CASRPGQGNTEAFF.

This chain links TRBV9 with TRBJ2-3; TRBD2 aligns across 9 bases. V gave up 0 bases and J gave up 4 bases; unmatched junction bases: 6. This CDR3 comprises 16 residues. Germline V gene sequence: CDR1 SGDLS, CDR2 YYNGEE. CDR3 in amino acids: CASSVVGLAGPDTQYF. CDR3 coding DNA: TGTGCCAGCAGCGTAGTCGGGCTAGCGGGACCAGATACGCAGTATTTT.

The chain links TRBV7-9 to TRBJ1-2; 8 nucleotides match TRBD1. Trimming at V came to 5 bases and at J to 2 bases, leaving 7 bases not matched to a gene. The germline gives CDR1 SEHNR, CDR2 FQNEAQ (reference sequence). This CDR3 is 15 amino acids long. The CDR3: CASSRYGQGNYGYTF. Here the CDR3 DNA reads TGTGCCAGCAGCCGGTATGGACAGGGAAACTATGGCTACACCTTC.

This chain links TRBV4-1 with TRBJ1-6, with D unclear. CDR3 length: 14 amino acids. Germline lookup yields CDR1 MGHRA and CDR2 YSYEKL. Trimming took 6 bases from V and 7 from J, leaving 13 bases between them. CDR3 bases: TGCGCCAGCAGATCCGACACCTCCAATTCACCCCTCCACTTT. Translation: CASRSDTSNSPLHF.

The V gene is TRBV2, the J gene TRBJ1-6; TRBD1 agrees at 7 bases. Germline V gene sequence: CDR1 SNHLY, CDR2 FYNNEI. Trimming at V came to 7 bases and at J to 9 bases, leaving 12 bases not matched to a gene. The CDR3 runs 15 residues. In DNA form, the CDR3 reads TGTGCCAGCACCACGGGACAGACCAACCTTTCACCCCTCCACTTT. Amino acids: CASTTGQTNLSPLHF. The whole variable domain, remainder taken from reference TRBV2 and TRBJ1-6, is EPEVTQTPSHQVTQMGQEVILRCVPISNHLYFYWYRQILGQKVEFLVSFYNNEISEKSEIFDDQFSVERPDGSNFTLKIRSTKLEDSAMYFCASTTGQTNLSPLHFGNGTRLTVT.

This clone was picked up one time. V and J are TRBV9 and TRBJ1-1; D is ambiguous. Trimming pared 0 bases from V and 2 bases from J, leaving 11 bases between. The CDR3 has 15 residues. CDR1 is SGDLS, CDR2 YYNGEE, per germline. CDR3 coding DNA: TGTGCCAGCAGCGTAGGGAGGGTATATAACACTGAAGCTTTCTTT. It specifies CASSVGRVYNTEAFF.

Only a few counts were recorded for this clone. The chain couples TRBV14 to TRBJ1-6; weak D call: TRBD1 (5 bases). Trimming pared 0 bases from V and 10 bases from J, leaving 10 bases between. In germline, CDR1 is SGHDN, CDR2 FVKESK. This CDR3 is built from 14 residues. CDR3 DNA sequence: TGTGCCAGCAGCCAAGAAGACAGATCCTCACCCCTCCACTTT. Its translation is CASSQEDRSSPLHF.

This chain joins TRBV5-4 and TRBJ2-2; no clear D gene. Germline V gene lookup returns CDR1 SGHNT and CDR2 YYREEE (reference sequence). CDR3 length: 12 amino acids. With 0 bases removed from V and 7 bases from J, the gap between germline ends came to 4 bases. The CDR3 sequence is CASSLDIGELFF. CDR3 DNA: TGTGCCAGCAGCTTGGACATCGGGGAGCTGTTTTTT.

This rearrangement joins TRBV2 to TRBJ1-1; D unclear. Trimming shortened V by 5 bases and J by 3 bases, and 10 bases separated the two germline ends. The germline V gene encodes CDR1 SNHLY and CDR2 FYNNEI. The CDR3 sequence is 13 residues long. The CDR3 DNA reads TGTGCCAGCAGTTGGCTGGAGGACACTGAAGCTTTCTTT. This encodes CASSWLEDTEAFF. Based on the CDR3 plus reference TRBV2 and TRBJ1-1, the full variable domain is EPEVTQTPSHQVTQMGQEVILRCVPISNHLYFYWYRQILGQKVEFLVSFYNNEISEKSEIFDDQFSVERPDGSNFTLKIRSTKLEDSAMYFCASSWLEDTEAFFGQGTRLTVV.

This chain joins TRBV7-2 and TRBJ1-5, with D unresolved. The CDR3 loop spans 15 amino acids. Germline CDR1 and CDR2: SGHTA and FQGNSA. The V end was cut by 1 base, the J end by 5 bases, with 12 bases between. CDR3 region: CASSLVAGRHQPQHF. The CDR3 nucleotides are TGTGCCAGCAGCTTAGTCGCCGGGAGGCATCAGCCCCAGCATTTT.

This clone was recorded only once. The chain uses TRBV6-5 and TRBJ1-2; D remains unclear. Trimming pared 4 bases from V and 3 bases from J, leaving 9 bases between. The CDR3 consists of 13 residues. Germline V gene sequence: CDR1 MNHEY, CDR2 SVGAGI. This CDR3 reads CASSLRSHYGYTF. The DNA of the CDR3 is TGTGCCAGCAGTTTACGGTCACACTATGGCTACACCTTC.

The genes are TRBV18 and TRBJ2-3; 8 bases map to TRBD1. Germline V CDR1 and CDR2: KGHSH, LQKENI. Trimming cost V 3 bases and J 5 bases; bases outside gene matches: 10. The CDR3 sequence is 16 residues long. The CDR3 bases are TGTGCCAGCTCACCGGTCTTGGCAGGGGGCAGAGATACGCAGTATTTT. Its translation is CASSPVLAGGRDTQYF.

J is TRBJ2-2 and V is TRBV18; 10 bases align to TRBD2. With V trimmed by 1 base and J by 5 bases, 1 base remained unmatched. There are 15 residues in the CDR3. In germline, CDR1 is KGHSH, CDR2 LQKENI. The CDR3 loop is CASSPRLAGTGELFF. DNA of the CDR3: TGTGCCAGCTCACCACGACTAGCGGGTACCGGGGAGCTGTTTTTT. The entire variable domain, with the rest obtained from reference TRBV18 and TRBJ2-2, is as follows: NAGVMQNPRHLVRRRGQEARLRCSPMKGHSHVYWYRQLPEEGLKFMVYLQKENIIDESGMPKERFSAEFPKEGPSILRIQQVVRGDSAAYFCASSPRLAGTGELFFGEGSRLTVL.

The chain combines TRBV9 with TRBJ2-7; D is perhaps TRBD1 (7 bases). The V gene lost 3 bases and the J gene lost 6 bases, with 13 bases spanning the gap. This CDR3 contains 13 residues. Germline V lookup: CDR1 SGDLS, CDR2 YYNGEE. CDR3 in amino acids: CASSEQGGGEQYF. The DNA of the CDR3 is TGTGCCAGCAGCGAGCAGGGGGGTGGCGAGCAGTACTTC.

The V and J genes are TRBV30 and TRBJ1-4; 8 nucleotides align to TRBD1. Per germline, CDR1 GTSNPN and CDR2 SVGIG (reference sequence). The CDR3 length is 13 residues. Germline trimming cut 5 bases from V and 7 bases from J; bases unmatched to any gene: 6. CDR3 DNA sequence: TGTGCCTGGCGACAGGGGATTGGTGAAAAACTGTTTTTT. Encoded protein: CAWRQGIGEKLFF.

V and J are TRBV2 and TRBJ1-6, with a possible D match to TRBD1 (6 bases). The V and J ends lost 4 bases and 7 bases respectively, with 8 bases between them. Germline CDR1 SNHLY, CDR2 FYNNEI. The CDR3 consists of 13 residues. CDR3 loop: CASSGQENSPLHF. CDR3 nucleotide sequence: TGTGCCAGCAGTGGACAGGAGAATTCACCCCTCCACTTT.

This clone was seen just once. The chain employs TRBV2 and TRBJ1-2; the D is unclear. Germline V gene data show CDR1 as SNHLY and CDR2 as FYNNEI. V was shortened by 8 bases and J by 0 bases, with 19 bases between the two germline ends. This CDR3 is built from 16 residues. CDR3 region: CASDPGRVVTNYGYTF. DNA of the CDR3: TGTGCCAGCGACCCGGGTCGGGTAGTTACTAACTATGGCTACACCTTC.

The chain uses TRBV7-6 and TRBJ2-7, with D possibly matching TRBD1 (5 bases). V lost 1 base to trimming and J lost 5 bases, with 12 bases between them. The CDR3 sequence is 14 residues long. Germline CDR1 is SGHVS and CDR2 is FNYEAQ. The CDR3 DNA reads TGTGCCAGCAGCTTAGACGCCAGGGCCCACGAGCAGTACTTC. Protein product: CASSLDARAHEQYF.

The chain is built from TRBV19 and TRBJ1-6, with a weak D call TRBD1 (6 bases). CDR1 and CDR2 from the germline V gene are LNHDA and SQIVND (reference sequence). The CDR3 sequence is 15 residues long. V was pared by 7 bases and J by 4 bases, with 14 bases between. CDR3 protein: CASTSGVWYNSPLHF. The CDR3 region has the DNA TGTGCCAGTACTTCAGGGGTATGGTATAATTCACCCCTCCACTTT.

This chain connects TRBV7-9 to TRBJ1-1; no reliable D call. Germline CDR1 and CDR2: SEHNR and FQNEAQ (reference sequence). The CDR3 is made up of 12 amino acids. With 5 bases removed from V and 6 bases from J, the gap between germline ends came to 10 bases. The DNA of the CDR3 is TGTGCCAGCAGCCTCCCGCGGGCTGAAGCTTTCTTT. Residues: CASSLPRAEAFF.

The rearrangement links TRBV5-1 to TRBJ2-2, with D tentatively TRBD1 (6 bases). CDR1 and CDR2 (germline): SGHRS, YFSETQ. V shed 4 bases and J shed 0 bases, with 13 bases lying between them. The length of the CDR3 is 16 residues. In nucleotides, the CDR3 is TGCGCCAGCAGCCAATCCGGGGACACGAACACCGGGGAGCTGTTTTTT. Residues: CASSQSGDTNTGELFF. The full variable domain, its missing parts supplied by reference TRBV5-1 and TRBJ2-2, is KAGVTQTPRYLIKTRGQQVTLSCSPISGHRSVSWYQQTPGQGLQFLFEYFSETQRNKGNFPGRFSGRQFSNSRSEMNVSTLELGDSALYLCASSQSGDTNTGELFFGEGSRLTVL.